These 28 T cell receptor beta chains were all obtained from the same sample, sequenced in a study of T cells in Graves' hyperthyroidism and ophthalmopathy. There were TCR beta CDR3 regions amplified from RNA transcripts. The TCR CDR3 first-round RT-PCR relied on the HTBI primer set. TCRdb recomputed calls from the multiplex PCR reads with MiXCR, one row per CDR3 protein. The sample lists hundreds of thousands of distinct CDR3 sequences; about an eighth were seen once. The sequenced sample consisted of blood. These receptors all stem from a woman in her thirties or forties with Graves' ophthalmopathy.

This clonotype was recorded many times. The V call is TRBV6-1, the J call TRBJ1-1, with TRBD1 as a possible D gene (6 bases). Germline lookup yields CDR1 MNHNS and CDR2 SASEGT. The CDR3 has 13 residues. V was shortened by 6 bases and J by 1 base, with 9 bases between the two germline ends. Written as DNA, the CDR3 is TGTGCCAGCAGGAAGGGACAGAACACTGAAGCTTTCTTT. Translating gives CASRKGQNTEAFF.

This clonotype has a count of ten or more. The chain uses TRBV7-9 and TRBJ2-2, with 8 bases identical to TRBD1. With V trimmed by 5 bases and J by 4 bases, 3 bases remained unmatched. This CDR3 region has 14 residues. Germline loops: CDR1 SEHNR, CDR2 FQNEAQ (reference sequence). Here the CDR3 DNA reads TGTGCCAGCAGCGGACAGGGAGGCACCGGGGAGCTGTTTTTT. It codes for CASSGQGGTGELFF.

Only a few counts were recorded for this clonotype. The chain's CDR3 is CASRPTGVSYGYTF. CDR3 bases: TGTGCCAGCAGACCGACAGGGGTCTCCTATGGCTACACCTTC. The chain joins TRBV14 to TRBJ1-2; 8 bases agree with TRBD1. Germline assignment: CDR1 SGHDN and CDR2 FVKESK. V shed 6 bases, J shed 4 bases, and the junction held 7 bases outside the gene matches. The CDR3 spans 14 residues.

This clonotype was seen ten or more times. The chain recombines TRBV2 with TRBJ2-7, with D possibly TRBD2 on 6 matching bases. The CDR3 extends over 15 amino acids. Germline loops: CDR1 SNHLY, CDR2 FYNNEI. V was trimmed by 4 bases and J by 0 bases, leaving 13 bases between them. The CDR3 protein is CASSGASAYSYEQYF. In nucleotides, the CDR3 is TGTGCCAGCAGTGGAGCTAGCGCGTACTCCTACGAGCAGTACTTC.

This clonotype was observed once. J is TRBJ1-2 and V is TRBV30; perhaps TRBD1 as D (6 bases). The CDR3 has 12 amino acids. Trimming cost V 4 bases and J 5 bases, with 11 bases left between them. Per the germline V gene, CDR1 is GTSNPN and CDR2 is SVGIG (reference sequence). CDR3 loop: CAWTEGGYGYTF. As DNA, the CDR3 is TGTGCCTGGACCGAGGGGGGGTATGGCTACACCTTC.

At least ten counts were recorded for this clonotype. V and J are TRBV10-3 and TRBJ2-3, with 10 bases fitting TRBD1. This CDR3 has 15 amino acids. The germline V gene has CDR1 ENHRY and CDR2 SYGVKD. J lost 4 bases, V lost 6 bases, and 7 bases had no gene match. CDR3 coding DNA: TGTGCCATCAGGACAGACAGGGGGCAGGCAGATACGCAGTATTTT. As protein: CAIRTDRGQADTQYF.

This rearrangement joins TRBV5-6 to TRBJ2-2; D is ambiguous. Trimming shortened V by 1 base and J by 0 bases, and 10 bases separated the two germline ends. CDR3 length equals 16 residues. CDR1 is SGHDT and CDR2 is YYEEEE in the germline V gene. The CDR3 DNA follows: TGTGCCAGCAGCTTGCGCCACCACGCGAACACCGGGGAGCTGTTTTTT. Its translation is CASSLRHHANTGELFF.

The table lists this clonotype with a few counts. The V gene is TRBV11-2, the J gene TRBJ2-7, with 10 bases matching TRBD1. The CDR3 consists of 15 residues. After removal of 1 base from V and 6 bases from J, the junction contained 6 bases not matched to a gene. CDR1 is SGHAT and CDR2 is FQNNGV in the germline V gene. CDR3 coding DNA: TGTGCCAGCAGCTTAGCCGGGACAGGGGATCGCGAGCAGTACTTC. Protein product: CASSLAGTGDREQYF.

This clonotype was observed a few times. This chain uses TRBV19 with TRBJ2-6, with TRBD1 matching 10 bases. V shed 0 bases and J 1 base; nucleotides not matched to a gene: 12. There are 21 residues in the CDR3. Germline lookup yields CDR1 LNHDA and CDR2 SQIVND (reference sequence). DNA for the CDR3: TGTGCCAGTAGTATAGATCTCGCAACAGGGACAGGGGTATCTGGGGCCAACGTCCTGACTTTC. Protein product: CASSIDLATGTGVSGANVLTF.

This clonotype was seen ten or more times. The rearrangement links TRBV20-1 to TRBJ1-4; 9 bases fit TRBD1. The V segment lost 3 bases and the J segment 3 bases; nucleotides outside the gene matches: 5. Germline V gene lookup returns CDR1 DFQATT and CDR2 SNEGSKA (reference sequence). There are 15 residues in the CDR3. The CDR3 DNA reads as TGCAGTGCTAGGGACGACAGGGGGGCTAATGAAAAACTGTTTTTT. This translates into CSARDDRGANEKLFF.

The chain is built from TRBV5-5 and TRBJ1-1; 10 bases line up with TRBD1. Trimming cost V 4 bases and J 4 bases; bases outside gene matches: 4. Germline CDR1 SGHKS, CDR2 YYEKEE (reference sequence). The CDR3 is 14 residues long. The CDR3 coding sequence is TGTGCCAGCAGCCAGGGGACAGGGGCCACTGAAGCTTTCTTT. It specifies CASSQGTGATEAFF. The whole variable domain, filled in from reference TRBV5-5 and TRBJ1-1, reads DAGVTQSPTHLIKTRGQQVTLRCSPISGHKSVSWYQQVLGQGPQFIFQYYEKEERGRGNFPDRFSARQFPNYSSELNVNALLLGDSALYLCASSQGTGATEAFFGQGTRLTVV.

This clonotype was observed at least ten times. V is TRBV6-1 and J is TRBJ1-5; 10 bases are shared with TRBD1. Germline V gene data show CDR1 as MNHNS and CDR2 as SASEGT. V shed 9 bases and J 2 bases; nucleotides not matched to a gene: 10. This CDR3 region has 16 residues. The CDR3 DNA follows: TGTGCCAGTGAACTCGGACAGGGGGTTGGCAATCAGCCCCAGCATTTT. Amino acid sequence: CASELGQGVGNQPQHF.

This clonotype showed up many times. The genes are TRBV5-1 and TRBJ2-3; D remains unclear. Germline V gene data show CDR1 as SGHRS and CDR2 as YFSETQ. The ends were cut back, 0 bases at V and 6 bases at J, with 14 bases in the middle. This CDR3 has 15 residues. Written as DNA, the CDR3 is TGCGCCAGCAGCTTGGAAGGATCTGGTGCGGATACGCAGTATTTT. It specifies CASSLEGSGADTQYF.

This clonotype was detected ten times or more. The chain recombines TRBV6-5 with TRBJ1-1; perhaps TRBD1 as D (6 bases). The V gene's germline CDR1 is MNHEY and CDR2 SVGAGI. This CDR3 is built from 13 residues. The germline V and J ends were trimmed by 0 bases and 7 bases, with 9 bases remaining between them. The CDR3 loop reads CASSYSRGGEAFF. The DNA for the CDR3 is TGTGCCAGCAGTTACTCACGAGGGGGTGAAGCTTTCTTT.

V and J are TRBV6-2 or TRBV6-3 and TRBJ1-2, with 8 bases matching TRBD1. The CDR3 is made up of 15 amino acids. Germline CDR1 reads MNHEY; CDR2 reads SVGEGT. Trimming cost V 6 bases and J 3 bases; bases outside gene matches: 9. The CDR3, as DNA: TGTGCCAGCAGACCCAGACAGGGGCAGTACTATGGCTACACCTTC. Encoded protein: CASRPRQGQYYGYTF.

This clonotype was detected ten times or more. The chain links TRBV20-1 to TRBJ2-7; 10 nucleotides match TRBD2. CDR3 length: 16 residues. CDR1 DFQATT and CDR2 SNEGSKA come from the germline V gene (reference sequence). Losses at the gene ends were 0 bases for V and 5 bases for J; bases not matched to a gene: 10. In DNA form, the CDR3 reads TGCAGTGCTAGAGATCCCGGGGGACTAGCGCTCCACGAGCAGTACTTC. This encodes CSARDPGGLALHEQYF.

In this sample, this clonotype turned up a few times. The rearrangement uses TRBV4-2 and TRBJ2-7, with D possibly TRBD1 on 6 matching bases. Germline-derived CDR1 and CDR2 are LGHNA and YNFKEQ. The V and J ends lost 4 bases and 7 bases respectively, with 20 bases between them. This CDR3 is 15 amino acids long. The CDR3 loop is CASSPGRGGALEQYF. The CDR3 nucleotides are TGTGCCAGCAGCCCCGGCAGGGGCGGAGCCTTGGAGCAGTACTTC.

This clonotype was seen a few times. The rearrangement uses TRBV11-2 and TRBJ1-2; D is undetermined. With 1 base removed from V and 8 bases from J, the gap between germline ends came to 17 bases. The germline V gene encodes CDR1 SGHAT and CDR2 FQNNGV. CDR3 length: 15 residues. The CDR3 reads CASSLASAASSGYTF. The CDR3 DNA reads TGTGCCAGCAGCTTAGCCTCGGCAGCCTCATCAGGCTACACCTTC. Supplemented by reference TRBV11-2 and TRBJ1-2, the full variable domain reads EAGVAQSPRYKIIEKRQSVAFWCNPISGHATLYWYQQILGQGPKLLIQFQNNGVVDDSQLPKDRFSAERLKGVDSTLKIQPAKLEDSAVYLCASSLASAASSGYTFGSGTRLTVV.

This rearrangement joins TRBV3-1 to TRBJ2-3; 8 nucleotides align to TRBD2. CDR1 is LGHDT, CDR2 YNNKEL, per germline (reference sequence). Trimming at V came to 2 bases and at J to 0 bases, leaving 1 base not matched to a gene. This CDR3 has 15 amino acids. The DNA for the CDR3 is TGTGCCAGCAGCCAAATAGCGGGGAGCACAGATACGCAGTATTTT. Protein sequence: CASSQIAGSTDTQYF.

The V gene is TRBV19, the J gene TRBJ1-5; the D gene is possibly TRBD1 (5 bases). Looked up from germline, CDR1 is LNHDA and CDR2 is SQIVND (reference sequence). V lost 7 bases, J lost 3 bases, and 13 bases lay in between. This CDR3 contains 14 residues. CDR3 in amino acids: CASKGAGDNQPQHF. DNA for the CDR3: TGTGCCAGTAAGGGTGCGGGGGACAATCAGCCCCAGCATTTT.

This clonotype has ten or more counts. The chain links TRBV9 to TRBJ2-5; D is ambiguous. The germline V gene encodes CDR1 SGDLS and CDR2 YYNGEE. The ends were cut back, 4 bases at V and 7 bases at J, with 11 bases in the middle. This CDR3 has 12 amino acids. CDR3 sequence: CASSSPPGTQYF. The CDR3 DNA reads TGTGCCAGCAGCTCCCCCCCGGGGACCCAGTACTTC. Drawing the rest from reference TRBV9 and TRBJ2-5, the complete variable domain is DSGVTQTPKHLITATGQRVTLRCSPRSGDLSVYWYQQSLDQGLQFLIQYYNGEERAKGNILERFSAQQFPDLHSELNLSSLELGDSALYFCASSSPPGTQYFGPGTRLLVL.

As concerns this clonotype: A much more abundant neighbour one base away suggests this may be a read error. DNA of the CDR3: TGTGCCAGCAGTTTCAGGACCTCTGGAAACACCATATATTTT. Translation gives CASSFRTSGNTIYF. V usage is TRBV12-3 or TRBV12-4 and J usage is TRBJ1-3; the D is unclear. CDR3 size: 14 residues. The ends were cut back, 3 bases at V and 0 bases at J, with 6 bases in the middle.

This clonotype was detected many times. The gene calls are TRBV5-5 and TRBJ1-2; 8 bases align to TRBD1. The germline V gene has CDR1 SGHKS and CDR2 YYEKEE (reference sequence). Trimming removed 2 bases from V and 7 bases from J; junction bases left unmatched: 10. The CDR3 is 15 residues long. The CDR3 coding sequence is TGTGCCAGCAGCTTAAGAACCGGGACAGGTCGTGGCTACACCTTC. Translating gives CASSLRTGTGRGYTF.

This clonotype was observed many times. This chain joins TRBV27 and TRBJ1-5; D is unclear. Trimming stripped 5 bases from V and 6 bases from J, with 17 bases between. Germline V gene data show CDR1 as MNHEY and CDR2 as SMNVEV (reference sequence). The length of the CDR3 is 15 residues. The CDR3 DNA reads TGTGCCAGCAGTCCCCGTTGGGCGTATCCTCAGCCCCAGCATTTT. Translated: CASSPRWAYPQPQHF.

This clonotype was detected a few times. The J gene is TRBJ2-2, the V gene TRBV27; a weak D match, TRBD2 (6 bases). Deletions cut 2 bases from V and 4 bases from J, with 8 bases between. The CDR3 is 14 amino acids. From germline, CDR1 is MNHEY and CDR2 SMNVEV (reference sequence). In DNA form, the CDR3 reads TGTGCCAGCAGTTTACGGAGGGGCACCGGGGAGCTGTTTTTT. Its translation is CASSLRRGTGELFF.

This clonotype showed up many times. The chain uses TRBV12-3 or TRBV12-4 and TRBJ2-7; no definite D call. Trimming removed 2 bases from V and 1 base from J, with 9 bases in between. The CDR3 is 14 amino acids. CDR3 sequence reads: CASSLRRSSYEQYF. In nucleotides, the CDR3 is TGTGCCAGCAGTTTAAGGCGGTCTTCCTACGAGCAGTACTTC.

V and J are TRBV30 and TRBJ1-5, with a possible D match to TRBD1 (5 bases). This CDR3 spans 14 amino acids. Trimming removed 3 bases at V and 2 bases at J, with 11 bases between. Per germline, CDR1 GTSNPN and CDR2 SVGIG (reference sequence). The CDR3 reads CAWSGGVGNQPQHF. The CDR3 DNA sequence: TGTGCCTGGAGCGGAGGGGTAGGCAATCAGCCCCAGCATTTT.

This clonotype was seen a handful of times. The chain employs TRBV6-1 and TRBJ2-5, with TRBD2 matching over 13 bases. The CDR3 contains 16 residues. CDR1 MNHNS and CDR2 SASEGT come from the germline V gene. Losses at the gene ends were 5 bases for V and 4 bases for J; bases not matched to a gene: 7. The CDR3 loop reads CASSPWTSGGTETQYF. For the CDR3, the DNA is TGTGCCAGCAGTCCCTGGACTAGCGGGGGAACAGAGACCCAGTACTTC.